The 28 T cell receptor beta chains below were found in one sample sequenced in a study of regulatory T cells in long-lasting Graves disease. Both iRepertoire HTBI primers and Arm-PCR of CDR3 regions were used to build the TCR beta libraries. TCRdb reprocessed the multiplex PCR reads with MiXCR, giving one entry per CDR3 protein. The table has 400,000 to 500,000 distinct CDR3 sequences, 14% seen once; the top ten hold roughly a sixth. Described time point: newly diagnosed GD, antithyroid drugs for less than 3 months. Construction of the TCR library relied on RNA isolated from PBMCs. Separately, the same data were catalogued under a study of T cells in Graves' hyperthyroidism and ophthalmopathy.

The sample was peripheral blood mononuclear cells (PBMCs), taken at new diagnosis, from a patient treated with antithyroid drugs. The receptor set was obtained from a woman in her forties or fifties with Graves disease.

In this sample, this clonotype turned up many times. CDR3 region: CASSQDLASETAISSYNEQFF. CDR3 in DNA: TGTGCCAGCAGCCAAGATCTTGCTAGCGAGACTGCGATTAGCTCCTACAATGAGCAGTTCTTC. V gene TRBV3-1 combines with J gene TRBJ2-1, with TRBD2 as a possible D gene (6 bases). Trimming pared 0 bases from V and 0 bases from J, leaving 24 bases between. Germline CDR1 LGHDT, CDR2 YNNKEL (reference sequence). This CDR3 is 21 amino acids long.

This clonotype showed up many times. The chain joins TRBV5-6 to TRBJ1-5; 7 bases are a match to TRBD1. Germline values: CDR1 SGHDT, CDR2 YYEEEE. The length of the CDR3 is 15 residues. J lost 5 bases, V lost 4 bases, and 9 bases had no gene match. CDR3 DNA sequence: TGTGCCAGCAGCGTAGACAGGGAGCTAGATCAGCCCCAGCATTTT. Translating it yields CASSVDRELDQPQHF.

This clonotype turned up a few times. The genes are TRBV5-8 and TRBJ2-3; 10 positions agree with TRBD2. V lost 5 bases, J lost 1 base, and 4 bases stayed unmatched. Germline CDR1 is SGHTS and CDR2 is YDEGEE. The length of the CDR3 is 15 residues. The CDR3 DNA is TGTGCCAGCAGACCAGCGGGAGGGGGCACAGATACGCAGTATTTT. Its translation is CASRPAGGGTDTQYF.

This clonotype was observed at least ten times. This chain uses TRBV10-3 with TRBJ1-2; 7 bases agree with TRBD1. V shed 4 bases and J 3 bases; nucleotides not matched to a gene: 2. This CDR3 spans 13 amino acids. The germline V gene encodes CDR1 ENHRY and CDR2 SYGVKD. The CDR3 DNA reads TGTGCCATCAGTGTAGGGACAGACTATGGCTACACCTTC. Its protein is CAISVGTDYGYTF.

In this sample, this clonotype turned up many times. The CDR3 reads CASKATGGGYEQYF. The CDR3 coding sequence is TGTGCCAGCAAAGCCACAGGGGGCGGCTACGAGCAGTACTTC. V gene TRBV2 combines with J gene TRBJ2-7; TRBD1 agrees at 9 bases. The CDR3 contains 14 residues. The V gene end was trimmed by 7 bases and the J gene end by 3 bases; junction bases not matched to a gene: 7. Germline assignment: CDR1 SNHLY and CDR2 FYNNEI.

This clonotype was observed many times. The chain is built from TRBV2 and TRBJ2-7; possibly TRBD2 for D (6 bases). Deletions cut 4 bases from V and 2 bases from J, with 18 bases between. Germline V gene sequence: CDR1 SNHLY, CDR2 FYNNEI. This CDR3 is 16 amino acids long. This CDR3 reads CASSVGLAEDTYEQYF. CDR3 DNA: TGTGCCAGCAGTGTGGGACTGGCCGAAGATACCTACGAGCAGTACTTC.

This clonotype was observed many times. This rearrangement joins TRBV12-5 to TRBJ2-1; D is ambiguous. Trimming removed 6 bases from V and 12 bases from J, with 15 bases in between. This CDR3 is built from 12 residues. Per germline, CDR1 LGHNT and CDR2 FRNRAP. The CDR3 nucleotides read TGTGCTAGTGGAGATGCCCCTCGGGCGCAGTTCTTC. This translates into CASGDAPRAQFF.

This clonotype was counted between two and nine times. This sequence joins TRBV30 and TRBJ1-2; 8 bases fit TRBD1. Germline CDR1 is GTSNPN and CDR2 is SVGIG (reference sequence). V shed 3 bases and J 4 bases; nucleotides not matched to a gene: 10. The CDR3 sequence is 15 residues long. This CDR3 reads CAWRVPQGAGYGYTF. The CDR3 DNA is TGTGCCTGGAGAGTCCCCCAGGGGGCCGGCTATGGCTACACCTTC.

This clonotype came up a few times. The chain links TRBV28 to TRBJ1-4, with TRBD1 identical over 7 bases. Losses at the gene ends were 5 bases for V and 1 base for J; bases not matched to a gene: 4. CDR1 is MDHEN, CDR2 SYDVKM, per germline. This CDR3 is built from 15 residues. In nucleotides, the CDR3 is TGTGCCAGCAGTGCCACAGGGGAAACTAATGAAAAACTGTTTTTT. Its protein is CASSATGETNEKLFF.

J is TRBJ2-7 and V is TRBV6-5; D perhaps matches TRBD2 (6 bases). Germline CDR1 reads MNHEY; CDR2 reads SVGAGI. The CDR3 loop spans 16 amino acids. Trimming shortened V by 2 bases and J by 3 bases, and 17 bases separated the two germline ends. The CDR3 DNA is TGTGCCAGCAGTTACGGGAGACTAGTACGTAGCTACGAGCAGTACTTC. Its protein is CASSYGRLVRSYEQYF.

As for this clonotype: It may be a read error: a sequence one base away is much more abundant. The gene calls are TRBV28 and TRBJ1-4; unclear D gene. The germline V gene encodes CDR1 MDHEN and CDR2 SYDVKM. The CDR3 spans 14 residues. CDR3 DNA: TGTGCCAGCACCTCGACCAACACTAGGGAAAACCTGTTTTTT. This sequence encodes CASTSTNTRENLFF.

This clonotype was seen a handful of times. Here the CDR3 DNA reads TGTGCCAGCAGTCAGGACACGGATTATGGCTACACCTTC. This gives the protein CASSQDTDYGYTF. The J gene is TRBJ1-2, the V gene TRBV6-2 or TRBV6-3; D might be TRBD1 (5 bases). The germline V gene encodes CDR1 MNHEY and CDR2 SVGEGT. Between the trimmed V and J ends, which lost 5 bases and 5 bases, there was a span of 12 bases. CDR3 size: 13 residues.

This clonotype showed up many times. Here the CDR3 DNA reads TGTGCCAGCAGTCCCCAGGGGTCCCAGGTGACCCAGTACTTC. It specifies CASSPQGSQVTQYF. This rearrangement joins TRBV12-3 or TRBV12-4 to TRBJ2-5, with D perhaps TRBD1 (6 bases). The CDR3 has 14 amino acids. V lost 5 bases and J 7 bases, leaving 17 bases between the germline ends.

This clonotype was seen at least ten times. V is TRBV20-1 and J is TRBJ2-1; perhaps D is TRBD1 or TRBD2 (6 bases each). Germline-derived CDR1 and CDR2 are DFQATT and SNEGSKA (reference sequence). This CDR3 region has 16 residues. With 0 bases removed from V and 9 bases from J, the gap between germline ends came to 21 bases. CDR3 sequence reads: CSARDIQGWGAGEQFF. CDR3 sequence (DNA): TGCAGTGCTAGAGATATTCAAGGCTGGGGGGCGGGTGAGCAGTTCTTC.

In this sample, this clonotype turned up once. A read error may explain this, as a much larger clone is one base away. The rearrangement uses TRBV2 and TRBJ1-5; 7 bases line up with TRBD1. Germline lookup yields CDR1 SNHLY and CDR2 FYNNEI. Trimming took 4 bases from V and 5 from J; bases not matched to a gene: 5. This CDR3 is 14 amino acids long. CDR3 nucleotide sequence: TGTGCCAGCAGTGTATCAACAGGGGATCAGCCCCAGCATTTT. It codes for CASSVSTGDQPQHF.

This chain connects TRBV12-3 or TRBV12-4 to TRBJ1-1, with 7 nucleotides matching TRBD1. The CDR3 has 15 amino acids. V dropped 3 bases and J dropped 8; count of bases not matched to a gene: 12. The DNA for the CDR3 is TGTGCCAGCAGTTTCGTTGTTCCGATGACAGGGGAAGCTTTCTTT. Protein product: CASSFVVPMTGEAFF.

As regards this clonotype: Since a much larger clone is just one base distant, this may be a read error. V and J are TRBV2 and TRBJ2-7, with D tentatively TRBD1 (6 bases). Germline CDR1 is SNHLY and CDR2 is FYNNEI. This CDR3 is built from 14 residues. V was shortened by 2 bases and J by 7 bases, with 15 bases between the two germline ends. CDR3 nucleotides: TGTGCCAGCAGTGAAAGAACGGACAGCCAAGAGCAGTACTTC. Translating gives CASSERTDSQEQYF. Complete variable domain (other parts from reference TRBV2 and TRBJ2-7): EPEVTQTPSHQVTQMGQEVILRCVPISNHLYFYWYRQILGQKVEFLVSFYNNEISEKSEIFDDQFSVERPDGSNFTLKIRSTKLEDSAMYFCASSERTDSQEQYFGPGTRLTVT.

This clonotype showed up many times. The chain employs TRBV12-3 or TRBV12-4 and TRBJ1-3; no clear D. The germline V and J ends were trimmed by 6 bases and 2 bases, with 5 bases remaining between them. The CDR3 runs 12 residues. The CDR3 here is CASRVPGNTIYF. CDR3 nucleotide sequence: TGTGCCAGCAGGGTACCTGGAAACACCATATATTTT.

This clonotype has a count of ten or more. Written as DNA, the CDR3 is TGTGCCTGGAGTGACGGGCATATCTACGAGCAGTACTTC. Amino acids: CAWSDGHIYEQYF. The chain has TRBV30 and TRBJ2-7, with D unresolved. The CDR3 is 13 amino acids. V lost 1 base and J lost 3, with 10 bases in between. Per the germline V gene, CDR1 is GTSNPN and CDR2 is SVGIG (reference sequence).

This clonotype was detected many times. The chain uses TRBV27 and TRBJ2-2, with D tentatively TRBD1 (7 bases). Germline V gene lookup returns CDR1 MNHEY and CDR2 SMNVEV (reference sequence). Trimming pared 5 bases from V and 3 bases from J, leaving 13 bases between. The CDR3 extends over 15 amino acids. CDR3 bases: TGTGCCAGCAGTCCTCCAGGGGGGTACACCGGGGAGCTGTTTTTT. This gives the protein CASSPPGGYTGELFF.

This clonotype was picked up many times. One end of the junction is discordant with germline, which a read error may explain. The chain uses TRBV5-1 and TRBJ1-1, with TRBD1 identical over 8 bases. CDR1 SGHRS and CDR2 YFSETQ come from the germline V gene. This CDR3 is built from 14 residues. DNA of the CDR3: TGTGCCAGCAGCCCTGGACAGGGAGGAACTGAAGCTTTCTTT. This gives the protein CASSPGQGGTEAFF.

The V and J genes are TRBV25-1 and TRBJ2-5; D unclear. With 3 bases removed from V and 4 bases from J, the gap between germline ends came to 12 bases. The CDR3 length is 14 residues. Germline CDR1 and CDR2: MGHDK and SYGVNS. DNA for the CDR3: TGTGCCAGCAGTGATCGTAAGAGTGGAGAGACCCAGTACTTC. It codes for CASSDRKSGETQYF.

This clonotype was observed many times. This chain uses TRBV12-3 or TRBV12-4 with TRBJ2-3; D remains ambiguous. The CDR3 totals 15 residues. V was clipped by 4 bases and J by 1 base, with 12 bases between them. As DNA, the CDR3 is TGTGCCAGCAGTTCGGTGGCGGTCCGCACAGATACGCAGTATTTT. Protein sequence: CASSSVAVRTDTQYF.

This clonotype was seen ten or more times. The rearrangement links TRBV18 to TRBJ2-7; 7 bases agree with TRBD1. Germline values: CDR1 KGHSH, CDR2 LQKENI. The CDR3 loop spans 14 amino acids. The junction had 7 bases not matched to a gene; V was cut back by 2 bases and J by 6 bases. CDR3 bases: TGTGCCAGCTCACCAGCAGGGGGTTCGTTCGAGCAGTACTTC. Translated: CASSPAGGSFEQYF.

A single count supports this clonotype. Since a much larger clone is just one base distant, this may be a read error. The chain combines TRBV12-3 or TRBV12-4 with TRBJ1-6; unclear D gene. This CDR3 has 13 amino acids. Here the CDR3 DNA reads TGTGCCAGCAGTCCCCCCTATACTTCACCCCTCCACTTT. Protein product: CASSPPYTSPLHF.

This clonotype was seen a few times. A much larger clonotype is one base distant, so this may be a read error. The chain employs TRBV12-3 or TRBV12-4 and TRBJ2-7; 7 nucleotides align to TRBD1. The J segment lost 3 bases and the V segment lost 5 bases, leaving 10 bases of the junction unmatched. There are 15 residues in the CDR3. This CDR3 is CASSPLGQEIYEQYF. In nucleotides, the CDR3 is TGTGCCAGCAGTCCCCTCGGACAGGAGATCTACGAGCAGTACTTC.

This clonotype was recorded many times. In nucleotides, the CDR3 is TGTGCCAGCTCACAAGGGGGCGAGGACAACATTCAGTACTTC. It is translated as CASSQGGEDNIQYF. The gene calls are TRBV18 and TRBJ2-4, with 7 nucleotides matching TRBD1. After removal of 4 bases from V and 7 bases from J, the junction contained 7 bases not matched to a gene. CDR1 KGHSH and CDR2 LQKENI come from the germline V gene. CDR3 size: 14 residues.

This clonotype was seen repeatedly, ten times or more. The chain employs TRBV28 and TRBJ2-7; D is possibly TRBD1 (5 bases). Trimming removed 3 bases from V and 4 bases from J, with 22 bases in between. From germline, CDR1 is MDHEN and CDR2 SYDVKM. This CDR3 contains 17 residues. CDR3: CASSFGRLVAGLYEQYF. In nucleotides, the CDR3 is TGTGCCAGCAGTTTCGGGCGTTTAGTTGCAGGGTTGTACGAGCAGTACTTC.